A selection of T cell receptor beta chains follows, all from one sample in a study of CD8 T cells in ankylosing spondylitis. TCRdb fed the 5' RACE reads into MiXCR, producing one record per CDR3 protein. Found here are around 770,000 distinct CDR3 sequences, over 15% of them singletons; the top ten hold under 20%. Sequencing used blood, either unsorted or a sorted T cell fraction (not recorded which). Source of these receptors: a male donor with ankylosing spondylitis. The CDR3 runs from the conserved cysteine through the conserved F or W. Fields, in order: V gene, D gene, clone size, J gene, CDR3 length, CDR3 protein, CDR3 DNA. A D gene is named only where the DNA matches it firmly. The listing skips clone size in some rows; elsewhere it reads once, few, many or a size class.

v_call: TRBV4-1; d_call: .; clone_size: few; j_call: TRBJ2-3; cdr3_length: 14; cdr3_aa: CASSSRASADTQYF; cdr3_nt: TGCGCCAGCAGCTCCCGGGCGTCTGCGGATACGCAGTATTTT
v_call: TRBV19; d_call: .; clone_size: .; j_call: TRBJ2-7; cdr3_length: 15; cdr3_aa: CASSILPTGDYEQYF; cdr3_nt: TGTGCCAGTAGTATACTCCCGACAGGAGACTACGAGCAGTACTTC
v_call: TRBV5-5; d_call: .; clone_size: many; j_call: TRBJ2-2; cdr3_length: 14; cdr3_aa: CASSLVASPGELFF; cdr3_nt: TGTGCCAGCAGCTTGGTGGCCAGCCCCGGGGAGCTGTTTTTT
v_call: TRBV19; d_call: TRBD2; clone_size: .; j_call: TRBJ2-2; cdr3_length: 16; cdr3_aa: CASRRALAANTGELFF; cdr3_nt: TGTGCCAGTAGACGGGCACTAGCGGCGAACACCGGGGAGCTGTTTTTT
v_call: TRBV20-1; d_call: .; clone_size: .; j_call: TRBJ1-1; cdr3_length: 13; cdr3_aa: CSAASTANTEAFF; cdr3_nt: TGCAGTGCCGCCTCGACGGCGAACACTGAAGCTTTCTTT
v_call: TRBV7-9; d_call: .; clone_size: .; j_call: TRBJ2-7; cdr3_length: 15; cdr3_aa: CASSSPWPVPYEQYF; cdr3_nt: TGTGCCAGCAGCTCCCCCTGGCCCGTCCCATACGAGCAGTACTTC
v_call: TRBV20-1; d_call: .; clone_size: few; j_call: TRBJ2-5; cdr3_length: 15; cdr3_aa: CSASLPRAIQETQYF; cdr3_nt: TGCAGTGCTAGTCTTCCCCGGGCCATCCAAGAGACCCAGTACTTC
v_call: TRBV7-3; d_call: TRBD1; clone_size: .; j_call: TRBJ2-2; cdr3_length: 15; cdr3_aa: CASSNTGETAGELFF; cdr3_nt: TGTGCCAGCAGCAATACAGGGGAAACGGCCGGGGAGCTGTTTTTT
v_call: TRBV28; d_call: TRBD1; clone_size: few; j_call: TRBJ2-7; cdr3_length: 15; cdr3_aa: CASSFGTGVTYEQYF; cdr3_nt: TGTGCCAGCAGTTTCGGGACAGGGGTTACCTACGAGCAGTACTTC
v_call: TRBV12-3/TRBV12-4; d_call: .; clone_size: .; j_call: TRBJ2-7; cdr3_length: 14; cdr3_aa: CASSPNGVNYEQYF; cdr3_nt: TGTGCCAGCAGCCCAAACGGGGTTAACTACGAGCAGTACTTC
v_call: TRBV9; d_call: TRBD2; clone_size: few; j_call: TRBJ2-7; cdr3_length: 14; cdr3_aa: CASSVGGGGYEQYF; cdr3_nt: TGTGCCAGCAGCGTAGGCGGGGGAGGATACGAGCAGTACTTC
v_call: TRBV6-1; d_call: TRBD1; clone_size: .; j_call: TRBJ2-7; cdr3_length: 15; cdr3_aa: CASSEQGQGSHEQYF; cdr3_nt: TGTGCCAGCAGTGAACAGGGACAGGGGAGCCACGAGCAGTACTTC
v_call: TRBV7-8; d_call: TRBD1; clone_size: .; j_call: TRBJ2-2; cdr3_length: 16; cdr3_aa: CASRNAGTGFTGELFF; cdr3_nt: TGTGCCAGCAGAAACGCCGGGACAGGTTTCACCGGGGAGCTGTTTTTT
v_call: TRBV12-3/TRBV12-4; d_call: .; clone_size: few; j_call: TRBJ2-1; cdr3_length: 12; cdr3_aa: CASSFDDGEQFF; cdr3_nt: TGTGCCAGCAGTTTTGACGACGGTGAGCAGTTCTTC
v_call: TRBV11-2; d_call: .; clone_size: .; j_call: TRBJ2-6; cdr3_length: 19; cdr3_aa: CASSLWGQGPPSGANVLTF; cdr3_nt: TGTGCCAGCAGCTTATGGGGGCAGGGCCCACCTTCTGGGGCCAACGTCCTGACTTTC
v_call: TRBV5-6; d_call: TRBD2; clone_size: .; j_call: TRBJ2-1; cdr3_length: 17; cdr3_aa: CASSRRLAGDLYNEQFF; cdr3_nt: TGTGCCAGCAGCCGTCGACTAGCGGGAGACCTGTACAATGAGCAGTTCTTC
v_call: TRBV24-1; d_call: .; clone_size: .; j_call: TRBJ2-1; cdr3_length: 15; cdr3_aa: CATSAGQSSYNEQFF; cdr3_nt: TGTGCCACCAGCGCGGGACAGAGCTCCTACAATGAGCAGTTCTTC